This T cell receptor (beta chain) was documented in a study of T cells after yellow fever vaccination. V lost 6 bases to trimming and J lost 4 bases; unmatched junction nucleotides: 10. Germline-derived CDR1 and CDR2 are SGHRS and YFSETQ. The CDR3 extends over 16 amino acids. This clonotype has a handful of counts. MiXCR, run by TCRdb on the 5' RACE reads, gives a single entry per CDR3 protein. The sample holds about 550,000 distinct CDR3 sequences, roughly 19% seen once. The rearrangement links TRBV5-1 to TRBJ2-2; 9 positions match TRBD2. The sequence came from a man aged 30-40 years who received the YFV17D yellow fever vaccine. The sample consisted of PBMCs, taken 15 days after the yellow fever booster vaccination. The CDR3 DNA sequence: TGCGCCAGCACCCCTGGGCTAGCGGGATCCACCGGGGAGCTGTTTTTT. It is translated as CASTPGLAGSTGELFF.